The rows below give T cell receptor beta chains drawn from one sample of a study of blood T cell repertoires in COVID-19. The data were produced by immunoSEQ multiplex PCR, yet TCRdb's version contains in-frame clones alone and is incomplete. Of a few hundred thousand clones in the sample, roughly 85% were seen once. The specimen sequenced was PBMCs or T cells enriched from blood (not recorded which). Source of these receptors: a woman aged 45-60 years who had recovered from COVID-19. Both conserved end residues are part of each CDR3. The D gene is left open where the match is weak.

CASRSGLPWEETQYF | TRBV19 | TRBD2 | TRBJ2-5 | 15
CASSSPAGTLQETQYF | TRBV27 | - | TRBJ2-5 | 16
CASSQDLPGIYGYTF | TRBV3-1/TRBV3-2 | - | TRBJ1-2 | 15
CASSPSHLLQEQYF | TRBV18 | - | TRBJ2-7 | 14
CASGTTVPEQYF | TRBV21-1 | - | TRBJ2-7 | 12
CASSQGGQGFGYTF | TRBV4-3 | TRBD1 | TRBJ1-2 | 14
CASNDRGFQPQHF | TRBV19 | TRBD1 | TRBJ1-5 | 13
CASSVAGADEQFF | TRBV9 | - | TRBJ2-1 | 13
CASSHTPAIEQYF | TRBV19 | - | TRBJ2-7 | 13
CASSETGIVTEAFF | TRBV27 | TRBD1 | TRBJ1-1 | 14
CASSQEPSWEQFF | TRBV4-1 | - | TRBJ2-1 | 13
CASRFGENQPQHF | TRBV5-1 | - | TRBJ1-5 | 13
CASSREIGELFF | TRBV5-4 | - | TRBJ2-2 | 12
CASSQGHGSPIYEQYF | TRBV4-3 | - | TRBJ2-7 | 16
CASSAPGTGGYGYTF | TRBV28 | TRBD1 | TRBJ1-2 | 15
CASSGRQGRYGYTF | TRBV6-2/TRBV6-3 | TRBD1 | TRBJ1-2 | 14
CASSIASLETQYF | TRBV19 | - | TRBJ2-5 | 13
CATSLGVAGVLEQYF | TRBV15 | TRBD2 | TRBJ2-7 | 15
CASNRRGYTEAFF | TRBV28 | - | TRBJ1-1 | 13
CASSIDRGQPQHF | TRBV19 | - | TRBJ1-5 | 13
CASSPGTSSSYNEQFF | TRBV10-1 | - | TRBJ2-1 | 16
CASSTLQGEAFF | TRBV6-5 | - | TRBJ1-1 | 12
CASSLPLGGNNYGYTF | TRBV5-4 | TRBD1 | TRBJ1-2 | 16
CASSLDPGLRNQPQHF | TRBV7-8 | - | TRBJ1-5 | 16
CASSQEGQGVWEQYF | TRBV3-1/TRBV3-2 | TRBD1 | TRBJ2-7 | 15
CASSGGIRPLGYGYTF | TRBV2 | - | TRBJ1-2 | 16
CASSRTGSHEQYF | TRBV27 | - | TRBJ2-7 | 13
CASDRVGANVLTF | TRBV5-5 | TRBD1 | TRBJ2-6 | 13
CASSPPRRSDGQFF | TRBV11-2 | - | TRBJ2-1 | 14
CASSVTGGPSEQFF | TRBV10-1 | TRBD1 | TRBJ2-1 | 14
CASSPARMVLTGELFF | TRBV7-9 | - | TRBJ2-2 | 16
CASSPLQGAANEKLFF | TRBV5-6 | TRBD1 | TRBJ1-4 | 16
CASSEQQVNSPLHF | TRBV2 | - | TRBJ1-6 | 14
CASSTQSPGTVPYEQYF | TRBV11-2 | TRBD1 | TRBJ2-7 | 17
CASSRGGLDIQYF | TRBV19 | TRBD2 | TRBJ2-4 | 13
CASSFGTGVNYGYTF | TRBV5-1 | TRBD1 | TRBJ1-2 | 15
CASSIGQEANLAKNIQYF | TRBV19 | - | TRBJ2-4 | 18
CASSPSQGAYNEKLFF | TRBV7-3 | TRBD1 | TRBJ1-4 | 16
CASSLERGGRYTEAFF | TRBV5-1 | TRBD1 | TRBJ1-1 | 16
CASSFLAGVGDTQYF | TRBV5-4 | TRBD2 | TRBJ2-3 | 15
CASSLIGVNEQFF | TRBV28 | - | TRBJ2-1 | 13
CASSVAVIGNTIYF | TRBV10-2 | - | TRBJ1-3 | 14
CASRPGRVQPQHF | TRBV12-3/TRBV12-4 | - | TRBJ1-5 | 13
CASTSSGVSVNTGELFF | TRBV2 | TRBD2 | TRBJ2-2 | 17
CASSQDLAGGRGTQYF | TRBV4-2 | TRBD2 | TRBJ2-3 | 16
CASSPWGVGQPQHF | TRBV7-2 | - | TRBJ1-5 | 14
CASSVAYRGDTQYF | TRBV9 | TRBD1 | TRBJ2-3 | 14
CASSLPPLPAQYF | TRBV7-2 | - | TRBJ2-3 | 13
CASSFTENTEAFF | TRBV7-9 | - | TRBJ1-1 | 13
CARSSRARLLNTEAFF | TRBV5-3 | - | TRBJ1-1 | 16
CASSRRDRAGEKLFF | TRBV3-1/TRBV3-2 | TRBD1 | TRBJ1-4 | 15
CSVAGRFSAYNEQFF | TRBV29-1 | - | TRBJ2-1 | 15